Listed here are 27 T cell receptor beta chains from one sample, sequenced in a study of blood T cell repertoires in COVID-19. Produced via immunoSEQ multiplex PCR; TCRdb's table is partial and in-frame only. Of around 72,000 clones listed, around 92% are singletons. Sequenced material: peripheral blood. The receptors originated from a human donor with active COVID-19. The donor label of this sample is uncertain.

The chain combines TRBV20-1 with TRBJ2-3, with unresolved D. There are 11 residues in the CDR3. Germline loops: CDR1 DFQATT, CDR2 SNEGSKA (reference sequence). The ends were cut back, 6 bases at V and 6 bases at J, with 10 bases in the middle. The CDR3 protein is CSASLRDTQYF. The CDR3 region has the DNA TGCAGTGCCTCACTAAGGGATACGCAGTATTTT.

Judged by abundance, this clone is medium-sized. For the CDR3, the DNA is TGTGCCAGCAGCTTAAGCTCTAGCCACGAGCAGTTCTTC. Encoded protein: CASSLSSSHEQFF. The V and J genes are TRBV13 and TRBJ2-1, with D tentatively TRBD2 (5 bases). The CDR3 has 13 amino acids. Trimming took 2 bases from V and 10 from J, leaving 12 bases between them. The germline V gene has CDR1 PRHDT and CDR2 FYEKMQ (reference sequence).

CDR3 residues: CATSVGSDTEAFF. For the CDR3, the DNA is TGTGCCACCAGTGTGGGGAGTGACACTGAAGCTTTCTTT. This sequence joins TRBV24-1 and TRBJ1-1; D gene unclear. The V end lost 5 bases, the J end lost 3 bases, and 9 bases lay between the germline ends. The CDR3 is 13 amino acids. Germline loops: CDR1 KGHDR, CDR2 SFDVKD.

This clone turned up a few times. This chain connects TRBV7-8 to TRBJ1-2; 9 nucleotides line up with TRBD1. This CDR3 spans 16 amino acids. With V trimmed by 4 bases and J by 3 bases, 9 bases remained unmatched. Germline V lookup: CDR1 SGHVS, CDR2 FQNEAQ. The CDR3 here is CASSSNRGRLDYGYTF. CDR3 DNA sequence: TGTGCCAGCAGCTCGAACAGGGGGCGTCTTGACTATGGCTACACCTTC.

CDR3 DNA sequence: TGTGCCAGCAGAGAAACAGGGGCCCCTGAAGCTTTCTTT. This codes for CASRETGAPEAFF. The rearrangement uses TRBV12-3 or TRBV12-4 and TRBJ1-1; 7 bases align to TRBD1. CDR3 size: 13 residues. Trimming took 6 bases from V and 6 from J; bases not matched to a gene: 7.

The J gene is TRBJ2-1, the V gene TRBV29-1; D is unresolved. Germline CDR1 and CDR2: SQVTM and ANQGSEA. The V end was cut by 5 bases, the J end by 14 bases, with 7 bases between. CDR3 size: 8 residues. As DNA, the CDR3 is TGCAGCGTTTCCTTCGAGTTCTTC. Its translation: CSVSFEFF.

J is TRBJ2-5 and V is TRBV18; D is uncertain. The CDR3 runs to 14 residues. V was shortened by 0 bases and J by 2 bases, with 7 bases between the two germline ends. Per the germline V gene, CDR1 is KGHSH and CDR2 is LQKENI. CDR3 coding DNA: TGTGCCAGCTCACCACCGTCGCAGCAAGAGACCCAGTACTTC. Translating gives CASSPPSQQETQYF.

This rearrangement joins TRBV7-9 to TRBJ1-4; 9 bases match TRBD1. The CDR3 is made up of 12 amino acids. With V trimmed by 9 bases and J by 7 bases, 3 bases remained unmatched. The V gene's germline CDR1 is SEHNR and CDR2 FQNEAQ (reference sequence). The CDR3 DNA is TGTGCCAGTGGGACAGGGACTGAAAAACTGTTTTTT. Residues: CASGTGTEKLFF.

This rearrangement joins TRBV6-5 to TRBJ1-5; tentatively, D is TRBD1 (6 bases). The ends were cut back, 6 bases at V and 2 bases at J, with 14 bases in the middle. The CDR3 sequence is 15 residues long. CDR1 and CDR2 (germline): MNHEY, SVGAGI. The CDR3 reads CASSPLRGGNQPQHF. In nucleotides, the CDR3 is TGTGCCAGCAGCCCCCTCAGGGGTGGCAATCAGCCCCAGCATTTT.

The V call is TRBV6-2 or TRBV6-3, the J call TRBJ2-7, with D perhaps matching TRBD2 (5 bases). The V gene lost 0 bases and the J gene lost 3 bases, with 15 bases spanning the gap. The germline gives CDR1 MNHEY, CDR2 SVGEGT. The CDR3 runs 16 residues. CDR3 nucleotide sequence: TGTGCCAGCAGTTACTCGATGAGTAGCGCTGACTACGAGCAGTACTTC. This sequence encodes CASSYSMSSADYEQYF.

DNA for the CDR3: TGTGCCAGCAGTCCACTCCAAGAGACCCAGTACTTC. Its translation is CASSPLQETQYF. The chain uses TRBV27 and TRBJ2-5; D gene unclear. The CDR3 sequence is 12 residues long. CDR1 is MNHEY and CDR2 is SMNVEV in the germline V gene (reference sequence). Trimming stripped 5 bases from V and 1 base from J, with 5 bases between.

CDR3 sequence: CASTDEGKNIQYF. CDR3 DNA: TGTGCCAGCACGGATGAGGGCAAAAACATTCAGTACTTC. V gene TRBV27 combines with J gene TRBJ2-4; possible D gene TRBD2, 5 bases. With 7 bases removed from V and 3 bases from J, the gap between germline ends came to 10 bases. CDR1 MNHEY and CDR2 SMNVEV come from the germline V gene (reference sequence). The CDR3 spans 13 residues.

CDR3 coding DNA: TGTGCCAGCAGTTTTCGCGTTAGCCACTACGAGCAGTACTTC. It specifies CASSFRVSHYEQYF. The V call is TRBV6-5, the J call TRBJ2-7; no reliable D call. Germline CDR1 and CDR2: MNHEY and SVGAGI. The CDR3 contains 14 residues. Trimming pared 4 bases from V and 3 bases from J, leaving 13 bases between.

The CDR3 nucleotides are TGTGCCAGCAGCGCGGGGCCGAGCTCCTACAATGAGCAGTTCTTC. Translation: CASSAGPSSYNEQFF. The J gene is TRBJ2-1, the V gene TRBV6-5; tentative D call: TRBD2 (6 bases). V was clipped by 6 bases and J by 0 bases, with 12 bases between them. The CDR3 has 15 amino acids. CDR1 and CDR2 (germline): MNHEY, SVGAGI.

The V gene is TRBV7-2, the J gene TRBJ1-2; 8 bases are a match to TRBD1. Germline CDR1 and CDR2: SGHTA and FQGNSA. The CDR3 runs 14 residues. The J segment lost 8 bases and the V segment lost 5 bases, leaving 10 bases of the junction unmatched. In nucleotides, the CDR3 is TGTGCCAGCAGCCCGTTTCAGGGGGCAGCGGGCTACACCTTC. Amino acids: CASSPFQGAAGYTF.

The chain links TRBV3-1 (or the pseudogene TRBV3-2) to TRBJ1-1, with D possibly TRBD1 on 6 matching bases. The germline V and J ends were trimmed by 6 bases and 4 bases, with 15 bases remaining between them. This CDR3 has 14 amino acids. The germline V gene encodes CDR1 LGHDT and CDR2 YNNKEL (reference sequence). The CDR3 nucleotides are TGTGCCAGCAGGGGTCCGGGACAAAGCACTGAAGCTTTCTTT. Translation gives CASRGPGQSTEAFF.

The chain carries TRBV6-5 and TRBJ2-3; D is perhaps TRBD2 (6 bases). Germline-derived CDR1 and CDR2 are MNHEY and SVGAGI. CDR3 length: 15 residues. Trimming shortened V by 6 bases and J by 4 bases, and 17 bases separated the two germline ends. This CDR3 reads CASRVSWGGPDTQYF. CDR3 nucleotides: TGTGCCAGCAGGGTATCCTGGGGAGGCCCAGATACGCAGTATTTT.

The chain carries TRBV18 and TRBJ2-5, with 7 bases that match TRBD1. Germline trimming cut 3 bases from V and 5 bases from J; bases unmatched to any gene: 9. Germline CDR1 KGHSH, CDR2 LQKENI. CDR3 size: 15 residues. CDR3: CASSPRQGWEETQYF. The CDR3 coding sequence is TGTGCCAGCTCACCTCGACAGGGTTGGGAGGAGACCCAGTACTTC.

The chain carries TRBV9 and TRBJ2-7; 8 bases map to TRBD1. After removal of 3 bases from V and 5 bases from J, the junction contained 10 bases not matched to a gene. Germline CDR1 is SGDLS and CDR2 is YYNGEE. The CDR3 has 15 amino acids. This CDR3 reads CASSEQGALGNEQYF. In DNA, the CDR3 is TGTGCCAGCAGCGAGCAGGGGGCGTTGGGGAACGAGCAGTACTTC.

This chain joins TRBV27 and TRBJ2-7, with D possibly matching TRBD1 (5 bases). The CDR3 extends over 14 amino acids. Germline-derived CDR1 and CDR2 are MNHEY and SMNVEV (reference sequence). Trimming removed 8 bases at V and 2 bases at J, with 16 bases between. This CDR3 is CASRRWQGTYEQYF. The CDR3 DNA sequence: TGTGCCAGCCGAAGATGGCAGGGCACCTACGAGCAGTACTTC.

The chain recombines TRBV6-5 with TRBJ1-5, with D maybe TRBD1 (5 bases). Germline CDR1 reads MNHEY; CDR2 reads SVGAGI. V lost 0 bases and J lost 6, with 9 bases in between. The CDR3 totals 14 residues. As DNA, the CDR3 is TGTGCCAGCAGTTACTCGCAAGGGGTTCAGCCCCAGCATTTT. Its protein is CASSYSQGVQPQHF.

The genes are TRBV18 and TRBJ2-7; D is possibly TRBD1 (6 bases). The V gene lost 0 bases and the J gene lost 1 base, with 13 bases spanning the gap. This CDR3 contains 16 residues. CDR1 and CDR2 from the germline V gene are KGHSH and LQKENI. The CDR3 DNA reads TGTGCCAGCTCACCACCGGTGGCCCAGGGGTCCTACGAGCAGTACTTC. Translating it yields CASSPPVAQGSYEQYF.

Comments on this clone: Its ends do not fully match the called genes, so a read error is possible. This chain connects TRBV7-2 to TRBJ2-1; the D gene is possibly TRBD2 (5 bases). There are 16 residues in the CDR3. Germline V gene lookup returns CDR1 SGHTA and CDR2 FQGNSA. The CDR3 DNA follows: TGTGCCAGCAGCCTAGCCGCCCGGACGGGATCCGGTGAGCAGTTCTTC. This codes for CASSLAARTGSGEQFF.

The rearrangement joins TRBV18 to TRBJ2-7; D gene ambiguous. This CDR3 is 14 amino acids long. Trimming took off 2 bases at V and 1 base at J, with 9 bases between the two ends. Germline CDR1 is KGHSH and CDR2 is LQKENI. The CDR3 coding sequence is TGTGCCAGCTCACCATCCTACCTTTCCTACGAGCAGTACTTC. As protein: CASSPSYLSYEQYF.

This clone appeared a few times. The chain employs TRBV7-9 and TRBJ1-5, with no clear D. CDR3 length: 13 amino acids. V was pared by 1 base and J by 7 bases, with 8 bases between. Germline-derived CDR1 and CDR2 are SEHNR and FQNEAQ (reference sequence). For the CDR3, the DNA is TGTGCCAGCAGCTTAGGTTGGAGCCAGCCCCAGCATTTT. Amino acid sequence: CASSLGWSQPQHF.

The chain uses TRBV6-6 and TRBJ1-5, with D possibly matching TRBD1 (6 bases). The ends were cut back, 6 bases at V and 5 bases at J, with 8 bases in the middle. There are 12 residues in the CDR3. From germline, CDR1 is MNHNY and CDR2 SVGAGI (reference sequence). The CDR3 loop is CASRQGDQPQHF. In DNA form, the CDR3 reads TGTGCCAGCAGACAGGGTGATCAGCCCCAGCATTTT.

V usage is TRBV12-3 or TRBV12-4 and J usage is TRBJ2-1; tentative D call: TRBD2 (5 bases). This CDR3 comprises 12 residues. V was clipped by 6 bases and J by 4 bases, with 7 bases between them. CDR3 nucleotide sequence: TGTGCCAGCAGGGACTCTTACAATGAGCAGTTCTTC. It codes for CASRDSYNEQFF.